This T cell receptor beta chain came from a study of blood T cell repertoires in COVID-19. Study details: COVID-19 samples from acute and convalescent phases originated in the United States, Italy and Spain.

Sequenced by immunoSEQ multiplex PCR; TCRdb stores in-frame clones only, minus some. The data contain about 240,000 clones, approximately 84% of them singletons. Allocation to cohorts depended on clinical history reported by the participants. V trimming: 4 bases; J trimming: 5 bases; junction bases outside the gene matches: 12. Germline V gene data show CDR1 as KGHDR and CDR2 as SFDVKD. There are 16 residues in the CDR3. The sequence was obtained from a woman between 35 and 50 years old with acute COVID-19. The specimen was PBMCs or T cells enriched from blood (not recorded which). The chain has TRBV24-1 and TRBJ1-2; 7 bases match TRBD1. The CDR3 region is CATSDPLRTGLYGYTF. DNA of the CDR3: TGTGCCACCAGTGACCCTCTTAGGACAGGCCTATATGGCTACACCTTC.